The rows below give T cell receptor beta chains drawn from one sample of a study of neurological immune-mediated disorders. TCRdb analysed the 5' RACE reads with MiXCR anew, one entry per CDR3 protein. The repertoire consists of roughly 62,000 distinct CDR3 sequences, with over 9.5% occurring once and the leading ten covering less than 2%. Sequencing was performed on PBMCs. These receptors were collected from a man between 60 and 75 years old in good health. CDR3s include the opening cysteine and the closing phenylalanine or tryptophan. A D gene is named only where the DNA matches it firmly. Size is stated for part of the rows, as once, few or many counts, or as a class when the clone is expanded.

v_call,d_call,j_call,clone_size,cdr3_aa,cdr3_nt
TRBV29-1,.,TRBJ2-2,many,CSVEASTGELFF,TGCAGCGTTGAAGCGTCCACCGGGGAGCTGTTTTTT
TRBV4-3,.,TRBJ2-2,many,CASSPSRGAGELFF,TGCGCCAGCAGCCCCTCCCGAGGGGCCGGGGAGCTGTTTTTT
TRBV24-1,TRBD1,TRBJ2-3,many,CATSESGQPHLDTQYF,TGTGCCACCAGTGAGTCGGGACAGCCACACCTAGATACGCAGTATTTT
TRBV3-1,.,TRBJ2-4,many,CASSQEGAQYF,TGTGCCAGCAGCCAAGAGGGGGCTCAGTACTTC
TRBV20-1,.,TRBJ2-7,many,CSARDPGGRGYEQYF,TGCAGTGCTAGAGATCCGGGTGGCAGGGGCTACGAGCAGTACTTC
TRBV7-2,.,TRBJ2-7,many,CASSIGDIAYEQYF,TGTGCCAGCAGCATCGGGGACATAGCTTACGAGCAGTACTTC
TRBV7-2,TRBD1,TRBJ2-4,.,CASSLDGTGAPTLGIQYF,TGTGCCAGCAGCTTAGACGGGACAGGGGCCCCCACCTTAGGCATTCAGTACTTC
TRBV9,TRBD2,TRBJ2-2,many,CASSPLRGGITGELFF,TGTGCCAGCAGCCCCCTACGGGGGGGTATAACCGGGGAGCTGTTTTTT
TRBV29-1,.,TRBJ1-2,many,CSVEDGPAENYGYTF,TGCAGCGTTGAAGATGGCCCCGCAGAGAACTATGGCTACACCTTC
TRBV7-9,.,TRBJ2-5,many,CASSSLIGQETQYF,TGTGCCAGCAGCTCCCTCATAGGACAAGAGACCCAGTACTTC
TRBV20-1,TRBD1,TRBJ1-2,many,CSARNSDGTGGGYTF,TGCAGTGCTAGAAACTCTGACGGGACAGGGGGAGGCTACACCTTC
TRBV20-1,.,TRBJ2-3,many,CSAKDFSSTDTQYF,TGCAGTGCCAAGGACTTTTCTAGCACAGATACGCAGTATTTT
TRBV20-1,.,TRBJ2-1,many,CSARDPPAGLNEQFF,TGCAGTGCTAGAGATCCCCCGGCGGGGTTGAATGAGCAGTTCTTC
TRBV15,.,TRBJ2-7,many,CATSRDRGHEQYF,TGTGCCACCAGCAGAGATCGGGGCCACGAGCAGTACTTC
TRBV15,.,TRBJ2-1,.,CATSREGLGYNEQFF,TGTGCCACCAGCAGAGAGGGGCTGGGTTACAATGAGCAGTTCTTC
TRBV7-2,.,TRBJ1-2,many,CASSFDSPFYTF,TGTGCCAGCAGCTTTGACAGTCCCTTCTACACCTTC
TRBV19,TRBD1,TRBJ1-5,few,CASTKTGGNNQPQHF,TGTGCCAGTACCAAGACAGGGGGCAACAATCAGCCCCAGCATTTT
TRBV5-6,.,TRBJ2-5,.,CASSLAIEGGLATQYF,TGTGCCAGCAGCTTAGCGATAGAGGGGGGGCTTGCGACCCAGTACTTC
TRBV29-1,.,TRBJ2-2,.,CSVAGLDTGELFF,TGCAGCGTTGCAGGGTTGGACACCGGGGAGCTGTTTTTT
TRBV6-1,TRBD2,TRBJ2-3,.,CAIGTSGGHSTDTQYF,TGTGCCATCGGGACTAGCGGGGGCCATAGCACAGATACGCAGTATTTT
TRBV29-1,.,TRBJ2-1,many,CSVAGQINEQFF,TGCAGCGTTGCAGGGCAGATAAATGAGCAGTTCTTC
TRBV7-9,TRBD1,TRBJ2-7,few,CASSSTGTGGNEQYF,TGTGCCAGCAGCTCAACTGGGACAGGGGGAAACGAGCAGTACTTC
TRBV20-1,.,TRBJ1-4,many,CSALPWDGNEKLFF,TGCAGTGCCTTACCCTGGGACGGTAATGAAAAACTGTTTTTT
TRBV7-2,TRBD1,TRBJ1-2,many,CASSLNPDGTGDGYTF,TGTGCCAGCAGCTTAAACCCCGATGGGACAGGGGACGGCTACACCTTC
TRBV6-1,.,TRBJ1-3,many,CASSDTASGNTIYF,TGTGCCAGCAGTGATACAGCCTCTGGAAACACCATATATTTT
TRBV7-8,.,TRBJ2-2,many,CAFWPDTGELFF,TGTGCCTTTTGGCCAGATACCGGGGAGCTGTTTTTT
TRBV5-1,.,TRBJ2-3,many,CASDPGLAGAPLGTDTQYF,TGCGCCAGCGACCCAGGCCTCGCGGGGGCCCCACTTGGCACAGATACGCAGTATTTT
TRBV28,.,TRBJ2-7,many,CASSLLGQFYEQYF,TGTGCCAGCAGTTTGTTAGGACAGTTCTACGAGCAGTACTTC
TRBV5-1,.,TRBJ1-6,many,CASSLGSGNPSSPLHF,TGCGCCAGCAGCTTGGGGTCAGGGAACCCGAGTTCACCCCTCCACTTT
TRBV12-3/TRBV12-4,.,TRBJ1-1,few,CASSLKGYTEAFF,TGTGCCAGCAGTTTGAAAGGGTACACTGAAGCTTTCTTT
TRBV7-9,.,TRBJ1-1,.,CASSGVVGTEASF,TGTGCAAGCTCGGGGGTCGTAGGCACTGAAGCTTCCTTT
TRBV7-9,.,TRBJ2-6,.,CASSSPVNTVSGANVLTF,TGTGCCAGCAGCTCACCCGTAAATACAGTCTCTGGGGCCAACGTCCTGACTTTC
TRBV11-2,.,TRBJ2-7,many,CASSLGDSYEQYF,TGTGCCAGCAGCTTGGGAGACAGCTACGAGCAGTACTTC
TRBV7-2,.,TRBJ2-3,.,CASNIGGGTDTQYF,TGTGCCAGCAACATTGGGGGTGGCACAGATACGCAGTATTTT
TRBV5-4,.,TRBJ2-4,many,CASSLEGQAKNIQYF,TGTGCCAGCAGCTTGGAGGGGCAAGCCAAAAACATTCAGTACTTC
TRBV20-1,.,TRBJ2-5,many,CSAPLRGRIQETQYF,TGCAGTGCCCCCCTAAGGGGGAGGATCCAAGAGACCCAGTACTTC
TRBV25-1,.,TRBJ1-1,many,CASSEGENTEAFF,TGTGCCAGCAGTGAAGGAGAGAACACTGAAGCTTTCTTT
TRBV5-1,TRBD2,TRBJ2-1,many,CASSLVGGGGIDEQFF,TGCGCCAGCAGCTTGGTTGGCGGGGGAGGTATCGATGAGCAGTTCTTC
TRBV12-3/TRBV12-4,TRBD1,TRBJ2-7,many,CASSAQGVIYEQYF,TGTGCCAGCAGTGCACAGGGGGTGATCTACGAGCAGTACTTC
TRBV20-1,.,TRBJ2-1,many,CSAPRGATHGEQFF,TGCAGTGCCCCACGGGGGGCCACCCACGGTGAGCAGTTCTTC
TRBV6-2/TRBV6-3,.,TRBJ1-1,many,CASSYSMGGMNTEAFF,TGTGCCAGCAGTTACTCGATGGGGGGAATGAACACTGAAGCTTTCTTT
TRBV6-2/TRBV6-3,.,TRBJ1-1,many,CASILGTMNTEAFF,TGTGCCAGCATTCTAGGGACCATGAACACTGAAGCTTTCTTT
TRBV12-3/TRBV12-4,TRBD2,TRBJ2-3,many,CASFPRTSAGDTQYF,TGTGCCAGCTTTCCCCGGACTAGCGCGGGCGATACGCAGTATTTT
TRBV7-2,.,TRBJ2-7,many,CASRAGIWAYEQYF,TGTGCCAGCAGGGCAGGTATATGGGCCTACGAGCAGTACTTC
TRBV11-2,TRBD2,TRBJ2-5,many,CASSLELAGSQETQYF,TGTGCCAGCAGCTTAGAGCTAGCGGGGTCCCAAGAGACCCAGTACTTC
TRBV27,TRBD2,TRBJ2-7,many,CASRGTSGGNYEQYF,TGTGCCAGCAGGGGAACTAGCGGGGGAAACTACGAGCAGTACTTC
TRBV9,TRBD1,TRBJ1-2,many,CASSGDRDDGYTF,TGTGCCAGCAGCGGGGACAGGGATGATGGCTACACCTTC
TRBV6-5,TRBD2,TRBJ2-1,many,CASSYSSGGVLEQFF,TGTGCCAGCAGTTATTCTAGCGGGGGGGTCCTTGAGCAGTTCTTC
TRBV12-3/TRBV12-4,.,TRBJ1-5,many,CASSSQRYQPQHF,TGTGCCAGCAGTTCCCAAAGGTATCAGCCCCAGCATTTT
TRBV9,.,TRBJ2-7,many,CADPPSPYEQYF,TGTGCCGACCCCCCTTCCCCCTACGAGCAGTACTTC
TRBV7-2,.,TRBJ1-1,.,CASILLPTTEAFF,TGTGCCAGCATCTTACTCCCCACCACTGAAGCTTTCTTT
TRBV7-2,.,TRBJ1-2,many,CASQRDAMSGYGYTF,TGTGCCAGCCAGCGGGACGCGATGTCGGGTTATGGCTACACCTTC
TRBV20-1,TRBD1,TRBJ1-2,many,CSPGTGDGYTF,TGCAGTCCCGGGACAGGTGATGGCTACACCTTC
TRBV10-3,TRBD1,TRBJ2-2,many,CAISDQDRRNTGELFF,TGTGCCATCAGTGATCAGGACAGGCGGAACACCGGGGAGCTGTTTTTT
TRBV12-3/TRBV12-4,.,TRBJ1-1,many,CASSLWAGLNTEAFF,TGTGCCAGCAGTTTGTGGGCAGGGTTAAACACTGAAGCTTTCTTT
TRBV11-2,.,TRBJ2-7,.,CASSLDANYEQYF,TGTGCCAGCAGCTTAGACGCGAACTACGAGCAGTACTTC